The subject of this entry is one T cell receptor beta chain. Construction of the TCRbeta library involved unique molecular identifiers. In TCRdb, the PCR reads were re-called with MiXCR into one record per CDR3 protein. The sample shows some 500,000 distinct CDR3 sequences, about 17% of them seen only once. Germline CDR1 and CDR2: MNHEY and SVGAGI. Between the trimmed V and J ends, which lost 3 bases and 4 bases, there was a span of 12 bases. The CDR3 has 14 residues. The data stem from a study of T-cell reconstitution after alpha-beta-depleted transplantation in children. The chain couples TRBV6-5 to TRBJ1-2; a possible D gene is TRBD1 (6 bases). The receptor was isolated from a human donor who donated a stem cell graft to a child with acute lymphoblastic leukemia. The sample in question was PBMCs from the stem cell graft donor, obtained from the stem cell graft. CDR3 in DNA: TGTGCCAGCAGTTATGAGGCCAGGGGCTATGGCTACACCTTC. Amino acid sequence: CASSYEARGYGYTF.